These T cell receptor beta chains were read from a single sample in a study of early stage breast cancer tumors. The method was immunoSEQ multiplex PCR; TCRdb's version includes in-frame clones alone and lacks a portion of them. The sample has roughly 30,000 clones; roughly four fifths are singletons. The specimen sequenced was blood. These receptors all stem from a person aged 35 to 50 with breast cancer. Each CDR3 is given with its conserved first and last residue. D genes are given only for firm matches. Rows may omit the clone size; those that give it use once, few, many or a size class.

d_call	clone_size	v_call	j_call	cdr3_aa	cdr3_nt
-	-	TRBV28	TRBJ2-7	CASSQRYEQYF	TGTGCCAGCAGTCAGAGGTACGAGCAGTACTTC
TRBD2	-	TRBV5-1	TRBJ2-7	CASITGLAYEQYF	TGCGCCAGCATCACCGGACTAGCGTACGAGCAGTACTTC
-	-	TRBV11-1	TRBJ2-5	CASSTTSSGYQETQYF	TGTGCCAGCAGCACCACGTCGAGCGGTTACCAAGAGACCCAGTACTTC
-	once	TRBV10-3	TRBJ2-3	CAAQSTDTQYF	TGTGCCGCACAGAGCACAGATACGCAGTATTTT
TRBD2	-	TRBV7-9	TRBJ2-2	CASSLVVGRTNTGELFF	TGTGCCAGCAGCTTAGTGGTCGGGAGGACGAACACCGGGGAGCTGTTTTTT
-	-	TRBV9	TRBJ2-6	CASSVSISGANVLTF	TGTGCCAGCAGCGTCTCAATATCTGGGGCCAACGTCCTGACTTTC
TRBD1	-	TRBV4-3	TRBJ1-3	CASSQEGTGAGNTIYF	TGCGCCAGCAGCCAAGAAGGGACAGGGGCTGGAAACACCATATATTTT
-	once	TRBV7-9	TRBJ1-3	CASSLGGHPSGNTIYF	TGTGCCAGCAGCTTAGGGGGACACCCCTCTGGAAACACCATATATTTT
TRBD2	-	TRBV4-1	TRBJ2-1	CASSQLWASGSGRDEQFF	TGCGCCAGCAGCCAGCTCTGGGCGAGCGGGAGTGGGAGGGATGAGCAGTTCTTC
-	-	TRBV7-8	TRBJ1-4	CASRQIGGEGEKLFF	TGTGCCAGCAGACAAATAGGAGGGGAGGGTGAAAAACTGTTTTTT